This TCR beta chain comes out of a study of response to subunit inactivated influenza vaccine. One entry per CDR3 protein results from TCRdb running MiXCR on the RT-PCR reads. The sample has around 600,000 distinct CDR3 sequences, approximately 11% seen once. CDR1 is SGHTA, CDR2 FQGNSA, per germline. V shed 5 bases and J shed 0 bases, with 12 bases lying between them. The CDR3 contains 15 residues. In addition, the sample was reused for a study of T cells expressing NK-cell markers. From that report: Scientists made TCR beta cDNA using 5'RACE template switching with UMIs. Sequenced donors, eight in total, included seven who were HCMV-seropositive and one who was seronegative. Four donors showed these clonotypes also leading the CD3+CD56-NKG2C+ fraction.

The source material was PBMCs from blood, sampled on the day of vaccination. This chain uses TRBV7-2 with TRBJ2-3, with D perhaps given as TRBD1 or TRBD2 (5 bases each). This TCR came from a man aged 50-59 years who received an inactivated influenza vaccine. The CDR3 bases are TGTGCCAGCAGCCCCGACAGCGGAAGCACAGATACGCAGTATTTT. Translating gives CASSPDSGSTDTQYF. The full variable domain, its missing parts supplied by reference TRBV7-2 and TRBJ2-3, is GAGVSQSPSNKVTEKGKDVELRCDPISGHTALYWYRQSLGQGLEFLIYFQGNSAPDKSGLPSDRFSAERTGGSVSTLTIQRTQQEDSAVYLCASSPDSGSTDTQYFGPGTRLTVL.